This T cell receptor beta chain is from a study of STAT5B mutations in CD4+ large granular lymphocyte leukemia. On the study more broadly: The CDR3 'QG' motif was associated with a particular HLA allele among healthy donors. Study outcomes and limitations: 8/27 top patient clones versus 2/35 control clones were TRBV06-family.

The protocol was immunoSEQ multiplex PCR, while the TCRdb copy is restricted to in-frame clones and leaves out a portion. Among over 20,000 clones listed, under 90% were seen once. CDR1 SGHKS and CDR2 YYEKEE come from the germline V gene (reference sequence). Trimming cost V 0 bases and J 1 base, with 10 bases left between them. The CDR3 is made up of 15 amino acids. Regarding this clone: No antigen is known for it.

The specimen was CD4+ T cells from blood buffy coats. The clonotype was recovered from a human donor in good health. The gene calls are TRBV5-5 and TRBJ1-1, with unresolved D. The CDR3 sequence is CASSLGPHGNTEAFF. In nucleotides, the CDR3 is TGTGCCAGCAGCTTGGGGCCCCATGGGAACACTGAAGCTTTCTTT.